The following is a TCR beta chain sequence with its context. What it binds is not known. Its ends do not fully match the called genes, so a read error is possible. The germline V gene encodes CDR1 MNHNS and CDR2 SASEGT. The CDR3 is 12 amino acids. The PCR was carried out with 60 Vbeta primers and 13 Jbeta primers. Per the original data handling: A later analysis tallied roughly 77 million unique TCR beta chains, about 12 million of them shared. Assay: immunoSEQ multiplex PCR; the TCRdb copy retains only in-frame clones and omits some. D and trimming come from the DNA, and the V and J calls and clone size come from that table. The sample yields under 200,000 clones, around 79% seen once. The data are from a study of cytomegalovirus exposure and HLA in healthy donors. Study conclusions and caveats: A later analysis reportedly found that, within productive TCRs, an Asian-associated ancestry cluster had fewer N-insertions than the mean observed across the roughly 700 donors. Cytomegalovirus-associated status was assigned to 150 to 200 TCR beta chains.

This receptor was identified in a man aged 35-49 years in good health and CMV-seronegative. This chain connects TRBV6-1 to TRBJ2-6; TRBD1 is a possible D gene (5 bases). What was sequenced was PBMCs. The CDR3 DNA is TGTGCCAGCGGGTTCAGGGCCAACGGCCTGACTTTC. Translated: CASGFRANGLTF.